A selection of T cell receptor beta chains follows, all from one sample in a study of control samples from healthy donors and cancer patients. This table comes from immunoSEQ multiplex PCR, and its TCRdb copy is limited to in-frame clones, with some not included. The sample includes about 130,000 clones, 75% to 95% of them seen just once. Material for sequencing was blood. All receptors come from a young man in good health. CDR3s include the opening cysteine and the closing phenylalanine or tryptophan. Fields, in order: CDR3 length, D gene, J gene, V gene, clone size, CDR3 protein, CDR3 DNA. D genes are given only for firm matches. Only some rows state a clone size, as once, few, many or a class for expanded clones.

len: 12; d_gene: .; j_gene: TRBJ2-7; v_gene: TRBV5-1; abundance: .; CDR3aa: CASSRYSYEQYF; CDR3nt: TGCGCCAGCAGCAGGTACTCCTACGAGCAGTACTTC
len: 15; d_gene: .; j_gene: TRBJ1-6; v_gene: TRBV30; abundance: .; CDR3aa: CAWSVPRAGNSPLHF; CDR3nt: TGTGCCTGGAGTGTTCCAAGGGCGGGAAATTCACCCCTCCACTTT
len: 18; d_gene: TRBD1; j_gene: TRBJ2-7; v_gene: TRBV14; abundance: once; CDR3aa: CASSRIGRTGTGFYEQYF; CDR3nt: TGTGCCAGCAGCCGAATAGGAAGAACAGGGACAGGATTTTACGAGCAGTACTTC
len: 15; d_gene: .; j_gene: TRBJ1-2; v_gene: TRBV13; abundance: .; CDR3aa: CASSFSGFSNYGYTF; CDR3nt: TGTGCCAGCAGCTTTTCAGGGTTCAGTAACTATGGCTACACCTTC
len: 13; d_gene: .; j_gene: TRBJ1-4; v_gene: TRBV12-5; abundance: .; CDR3aa: CASGFSGVEKLFF; CDR3nt: TGTGCTAGTGGTTTCTCAGGGGTTGAAAAACTGTTTTTT
len: 13; d_gene: .; j_gene: TRBJ1-1; v_gene: TRBV7-9; abundance: .; CDR3aa: CASSSSGNTEAFF; CDR3nt: TGTGCCAGCAGCTCATCGGGGAACACTGAAGCTTTCTTT
len: 13; d_gene: .; j_gene: TRBJ2-3; v_gene: TRBV24-1; abundance: many; CDR3aa: CATSGTDTDTQYF; CDR3nt: TGTGCCACCAGTGGGACAGACACAGATACGCAGTATTTT
len: 16; d_gene: .; j_gene: TRBJ2-5; v_gene: TRBV6-2/TRBV6-3; abundance: .; CDR3aa: CASSWDTRKLEETQYF; CDR3nt: TGTGCCAGCAGCTGGGACACACGAAAACTAGAAGAGACCCAGTACTTC
len: 16; d_gene: .; j_gene: TRBJ1-6; v_gene: TRBV10-1; abundance: .; CDR3aa: CAGSKWDRLGSSPLHF; CDR3nt: TGCGCCGGCAGTAAATGGGACCGACTCGGCAGTTCACCCCTCCACTTT
len: 12; d_gene: .; j_gene: TRBJ1-5; v_gene: TRBV7-9; abundance: .; CDR3aa: CASSLEAEPQHF; CDR3nt: TGTGCCAGCAGCTTAGAAGCAGAGCCCCAGCATTTT
len: 14; d_gene: TRBD1; j_gene: TRBJ1-6; v_gene: TRBV6-6; abundance: .; CDR3aa: CASSSDRAGSPLHF; CDR3nt: TGTGCCAGCAGTTCGGACAGGGCCGGGTCACCCCTCCACTTT